This T cell receptor (beta chain) originates from a study of T-cell memory formation after mild COVID-19 (dated by TCRdb to the early 2020s). About the investigation overall: TCR sequence clusters from the two donors were found to be largely donor specific. T-cell clones expanding and contracting after mild COVID-19 in a couple of donors were tracked by longitudinal TCRalpha and TCRbeta repertoire sequencing. The cohort comprised two young, previously healthy adult volunteers, one female and one male. General conclusions and limits of the study: From day 15 to 85, contracting clones showed balanced CD4/CD8 phenotypes, whereas a second wave of clones that expanded from day 15 to 37 leaned towards CD4+. Only two mild cases were covered in the study, and larger cohorts including severe cases with pre-infection samples were considered necessary. The second-wave clones that peaked on day 37 were not confirmed to be SARS-CoV-2 specific. Contracting CD4+ clones were located mainly in the CM and EM memory subsets, whereas CD8+ clones were found to be enriched in EMRA. Some responding clones were found in pre-infection memory, which suggests that pre-existing cross-reactive memory T cells took part in the SARS-CoV-2 response.

The listed sequencing device is Illumina NovaSeq 6000. TCRalpha and TCRbeta cDNA libraries were built by 5'RACE with constant-segment primers, adding sample barcodes and unique molecular identifiers. RNA was extracted from every sample with Trizol reagent. Libraries were amplified in two PCR steps, with a second sample barcode and Illumina TruSeq adapters added in the second step. The libraries were sequenced on an Illumina NovaSeq using 2 x 150 bp paired-end reads. As for how the authors treated the data: With migec v1.2.7, reads were demultiplexed and then collapsed into UMI-guided consensus sequences. Using mixcr v2.1.11, the UMI consensuses were aligned to TRA and TRB V and J templates and assembled into clonotypes. Expanded or contracted clonotypes were those called significant by both edgeR and NoisET, with noise models trained on biological replicates. For edgeR calls, a false discovery rate-adjusted p below 0.01 and a log2 fold-change threshold of 1 were applied. As an exploratory analysis of dynamics, PCA with hierarchical clustering was applied to max-normalized trajectories of the 1000 most abundant clonotypes. Each responding clone was given a CD4 or CD8 phenotype based on the CD4+ and CD8+ repertoires, which had been sequenced separately. In-frame beta chains were kept once TCRdb had trimmed the public reads at Q25 with fastp and called clones with MiXCR. Rows are unified per CDR3 protein, each entry keeping the most common DNA and genes. The V and J calls reflect TCRdb's pipeline rather than the authors' work. Counted in this sample were fewer than 350,000 distinct CDR3 sequences; 8.2% of them appeared once. In total, the top ten clones hold roughly 23% of the sample.

CDR1 is given as KGHSH and CDR2 as LQKENI, both from the germline V gene. The CDR3 spans 15 residues, from the cysteine through the phenylalanine. The sequence is cut down to CDR3 DNA, 45 bases in frame from base 1. Trimming costs V 5 bases and J 0 bases, and their ends lie 12 bases apart. Note on this clonotype: The target of this receptor is not known. The sample holds no much larger clone one base away, and base qualities are not on file.

Ficoll-Paque density gradient centrifugation was used to isolate PBMCs. Recombination linked TRBV18 to TRBJ2-3; confidence is insufficient to name the D gene. This clonotype was obtained from a man aged 18 to 29 who had mild COVID-19 (a few samples of this study predate the infection). The sample titles of this study are shuffled in the database, so cell type and time point are left out; the donor was told from shared clones. Sequencing was done on a sample of PBMCs or a T cell subset sorted from them (not recorded which). The DNA sequence is given as TGTGCCAGCTCAAGCAGAGGACCTAGCACAGATACGCAGTATTTT. Its translation is CASSSRGPSTDTQYF.